The 25 T cell receptor beta chains in this list originate from one sample, sequenced in a study of OX40 agonist ivuxolimab in advanced cancers. Measured with immunoSEQ multiplex PCR; TCRdb has only the in-frame clones, and not every one. The repertoire includes over 100,000 clones, 85% to 95% of them detected once, and roughly 0.15% sits in the top ten. The input for sequencing was CD4+ or CD8+ T cells sorted from blood, taken in a trial of the OX40 agonist ivuxolimab. The receptors shown here come from an adult with an advanced solid tumor such as melanoma, head and neck, liver or kidney cancer.

Points on this clone: The junction shows a germline mismatch at one end, possibly a read error. This chain uses TRBV7-3 with TRBJ2-1, with TRBD1 identical over 11 bases. The germline V gene has CDR1 SGHTA and CDR2 FQGTGA. CDR3 length: 15 residues. In DNA, the CDR3 is TGTGCCGGCAGCCCTCCGGGACAGGGGGAGGGTGAGCAGTTCTTC. Protein sequence: CAGSPPGQGEGEQFF.

This chain links TRBV7-3 with TRBJ2-2; 7 bases fit TRBD1. The CDR3 contains 14 residues. The J segment lost 4 bases and the V segment lost 5 bases, leaving 4 bases of the junction unmatched. CDR1 SGHTA and CDR2 FQGTGA come from the germline V gene. This CDR3 reads CASSPDRATGELFF. Here the CDR3 DNA reads TGTGCCAGCAGCCCCGACAGGGCCACCGGGGAGCTGTTTTTT.

The chain joins TRBV4-2 to TRBJ2-2; 8 nucleotides line up with TRBD1. Germline-derived CDR1 and CDR2 are LGHNA and YNFKEQ. V shed 0 bases, J shed 6 bases, and the junction held 12 bases outside the gene matches. The CDR3 has 18 residues. The CDR3: CASSQDLGAGQGSGELFF. The CDR3 coding sequence is TGTGCCAGCAGCCAAGATCTCGGGGCCGGACAGGGCTCCGGGGAGCTGTTTTTT.

The V and J genes are TRBV6-5 and TRBJ2-1; D may be TRBD2 (5 bases). This CDR3 region has 11 residues. CDR1 is MNHEY and CDR2 is SVGAGI in the germline V gene. Trimming took off 2 bases at V and 11 bases at J, with 7 bases between the two ends. The CDR3 DNA follows: TGTGCCAGCAGTTACGAGGGAAAGCAGTTCTTC. It codes for CASSYEGKQFF.

The gene calls are TRBV5-8 and TRBJ1-2; D not resolved. CDR1 is SGHTS and CDR2 is YDEGEE in the germline V gene. CDR3 length: 15 amino acids. Trimming removed 4 bases at V and 4 bases at J, with 17 bases between. The CDR3 reads CASSQPGQKAYGYTF. CDR3 sequence (DNA): TGTGCCAGCAGCCAACCCGGGCAGAAAGCCTATGGCTACACCTTC.

The chain combines TRBV4-2 with TRBJ1-2; 10 nucleotides line up with TRBD1. The CDR3 length is 16 residues. The V gene end was trimmed by 4 bases and the J gene end by 1 base; junction bases not matched to a gene: 6. Germline lookup yields CDR1 LGHNA and CDR2 YNFKEQ. The DNA of the CDR3 is TGTGCCAGCAGCCGCCAAGGACAGGGGGATAACTATGGCTACACCTTC. Translation: CASSRQGQGDNYGYTF.

A single count supports this clone. The V call is TRBV7-9, the J call TRBJ1-4; 11 bases map to TRBD1. This CDR3 is 15 amino acids long. The germline CDR1 and CDR2 sequences are SEHNR and FQNEAQ (reference sequence). V was clipped by 8 bases and J by 7 bases; unmatched bases: 9. The CDR3 loop reads CASLRSGTGGEKLFF. The CDR3 bases are TGTGCCAGCCTCCGATCCGGGACAGGGGGTGAAAAACTGTTTTTT.

The chain has TRBV15 and TRBJ1-5, with a weak D call TRBD1 (6 bases). V lost 1 base to trimming and J lost 3 bases, with 10 bases between them. Germline CDR1 LNHNV, CDR2 YYDKDF (reference sequence). The CDR3 has 15 residues. The CDR3 DNA reads as TGTGCCACCAGCAGAGCGCGGGGGCTCAATCAGCCCCAGCATTTT. Translating it yields CATSRARGLNQPQHF.

V and J are TRBV19 and TRBJ1-1; D may be TRBD1 (5 bases). Germline V lookup: CDR1 LNHDA, CDR2 SQIVND (reference sequence). CDR3 length equals 12 residues. Trimming stripped 9 bases from V and 1 base from J, with 9 bases between. This CDR3 is CASSGGNTEAFF. CDR3 nucleotide sequence: TGTGCCAGCAGTGGGGGGAACACTGAAGCTTTCTTT.

This chain connects TRBV5-1 to TRBJ2-7, with TRBD2 identical over 10 bases. CDR3 size: 14 residues. V lost 2 bases to trimming and J lost 6 bases; unmatched junction nucleotides: 5. CDR1 is SGHRS, CDR2 YFSETQ, per germline. CDR3 amino acids: CASSFRTSGAEQYF. In DNA form, the CDR3 reads TGCGCCAGCAGCTTTCGAACTAGCGGGGCCGAGCAGTACTTC.

The chain combines TRBV5-1 with TRBJ1-1; D gene uncertain. There are 13 residues in the CDR3. Germline assignment: CDR1 SGHRS and CDR2 YFSETQ. Trimming removed 3 bases from V and 4 bases from J, with 10 bases in between. The CDR3 DNA follows: TGCGCCAGCAGCTCGACGTCGGGCACTGAAGCTTTCTTT. Protein: CASSSTSGTEAFF.

The chain couples TRBV19 to TRBJ2-6; D unclear. Trimming cost V 7 bases and J 0 bases, with 4 bases left between them. CDR3 length: 13 amino acids. The V gene's germline CDR1 is LNHDA and CDR2 SQIVND (reference sequence). CDR3 in amino acids: CASKVSGANVLTF. The CDR3, as DNA: TGTGCCAGTAAAGTCTCTGGGGCCAACGTCCTGACTTTC.

This chain links TRBV2 with TRBJ1-1, with D tentatively TRBD1 (6 bases). This CDR3 comprises 13 residues. The germline gives CDR1 SNHLY, CDR2 FYNNEI. V was trimmed by 6 bases and J by 6 bases, leaving 14 bases between them. CDR3 coding DNA: TGTGCCAGCAGGGGCCCCGGACAGCCTGAAGCTTTCTTT. Encoded protein: CASRGPGQPEAFF.

The V and J genes are TRBV11-2 and TRBJ2-7; D gene ambiguous. The CDR3 has 16 residues. Germline V gene data show CDR1 as SGHAT and CDR2 as FQNNGV. V was cut by 5 bases and J by 4 bases, with 21 bases left in between. The CDR3 sequence: CASSPRPDVMVYEQYF. The DNA for the CDR3 is TGTGCCAGCAGCCCTCGTCCAGACGTAATGGTGTACGAGCAGTACTTC.

The rearrangement uses TRBV5-4 and TRBJ2-3; 8 bases map to TRBD2. Germline CDR1 SGHNT, CDR2 YYREEE (reference sequence). This CDR3 is 16 amino acids long. V lost 0 bases to trimming and J lost 0 bases; unmatched junction nucleotides: 3. Written as DNA, the CDR3 is TGTGCCAGCAGCTTGGCCGGGGGGGGCAGCACAGATACGCAGTATTTT. Protein product: CASSLAGGGSTDTQYF.

The chain couples TRBV6-1 to TRBJ2-1; 7 nucleotides line up with TRBD1. CDR1 is MNHNS, CDR2 SASEGT, per germline. The V and J ends lost 6 bases and 2 bases, in that order; junction bases with no gene match: 4. The CDR3 covers 14 residues. DNA of the CDR3: TGTGCCAGCAGACGACAGGGAGCCTACAATGAGCAGTTCTTC. Its protein product is CASRRQGAYNEQFF.

The rearrangement joins TRBV2 to TRBJ2-1, with a tentative D call TRBD1 (7 bases). This CDR3 spans 15 amino acids. The germline V and J ends were trimmed by 8 bases and 5 bases, with 19 bases remaining between them. CDR1 and CDR2 (germline): SNHLY, FYNNEI. CDR3 residues: CASRPWAGQNNEQFF. In nucleotides, the CDR3 is TGTGCCAGCCGACCATGGGCGGGACAGAACAATGAGCAGTTCTTC.

CDR3 sequence reads: CASRPGVTDTQYF. The CDR3 nucleotides are TGTGCCAGCAGACCTGGAGTCACAGATACGCAGTATTTT. The V call is TRBV27, the J call TRBJ2-3; D unresolved. CDR3 length equals 13 residues. Germline V lookup: CDR1 MNHEY, CDR2 SMNVEV (reference sequence). V was clipped by 6 bases and J by 2 bases, with 9 bases between them.

The DNA of the CDR3 is TGTGCCAGCAGCGCAGACTTCGCGGAGTCACCCCTCCACTTT. Translation gives CASSADFAESPLHF. V is TRBV7-9 and J is TRBJ1-6; D unclear. The CDR3 totals 14 residues. The V end lost 5 bases, the J end lost 10 bases, and 15 bases lay between the germline ends. Germline values: CDR1 SEHNR, CDR2 FQNEAQ (reference sequence).

The rearrangement links TRBV5-5 to TRBJ2-5; D tentatively reads TRBD1 or TRBD2 (6 bases each). V was shortened by 3 bases and J by 1 base, with 10 bases between the two germline ends. In germline, CDR1 is SGHKS, CDR2 YYEKEE (reference sequence). The length of the CDR3 is 14 residues. The CDR3 DNA sequence: TGTGCCAGCAGCTGGGGGGACACCCAAGAGACCCAGTACTTC. It translates to CASSWGDTQETQYF.

The J gene is TRBJ2-3, the V gene TRBV5-4; the match to TRBD2 covers 9 bases. Germline V lookup: CDR1 SGHNT, CDR2 YYREEE (reference sequence). The CDR3 extends over 14 amino acids. J was trimmed by 3 bases and V by 4 bases; bases with no gene match: 3. CDR3 in amino acids: CASSPTSGTDTQYF. The CDR3 DNA reads TGTGCCAGCAGCCCAACTAGCGGGACAGATACGCAGTATTTT.

The chain joins TRBV28 to TRBJ2-7; D tentatively fits TRBD1 or TRBD2 (5 bases each). The germline V gene has CDR1 MDHEN and CDR2 SYDVKM. V was pared by 6 bases and J by 0 bases, with 15 bases between. This CDR3 comprises 15 residues. CDR3 loop: CASSIPGTPSYEQYF. The CDR3 bases are TGTGCCAGCAGCATCCCCGGGACCCCCTCCTACGAGCAGTACTTC.

The chain has TRBV9 and TRBJ2-5; no clear D gene. The CDR3 has 12 amino acids. V lost 0 bases to trimming and J lost 2 bases, with 2 bases between them. Germline CDR1 SGDLS, CDR2 YYNGEE. The CDR3 coding sequence is TGTGCCAGCAGCGTAGCTCAAGAGACCCAGTACTTC. This codes for CASSVAQETQYF.

This clone appeared once. V usage is TRBV5-4 and J usage is TRBJ1-1, with D perhaps matching TRBD1 (5 bases). Germline V lookup: CDR1 SGHNT, CDR2 YYREEE (reference sequence). CDR3 size: 15 residues. V was cut by 7 bases and J by 4 bases, with 20 bases left in between. In nucleotides, the CDR3 is TGTGCCAGCTCCGGGGGGGGGTATTGGGGCACTGAAGCTTTCTTT. It translates to CASSGGGYWGTEAFF.

This clone has just one count. The chain links TRBV5-1 to TRBJ1-1, with D perhaps TRBD1 (6 bases). Germline-derived CDR1 and CDR2 are SGHRS and YFSETQ. Trimming took 5 bases from V and 6 from J, leaving 23 bases between them. This CDR3 contains 16 residues. In DNA, the CDR3 is TGCGCCAGCAGACCGAGGGGGGCGGACGATTGGGCTGAAGCTTTCTTT. Translating gives CASRPRGADDWAEAFF. The full variable domain, in which reference TRBV5-1 and TRBJ1-1 provide the parts outside the CDR3, is KAGVTQTPRYLIKTRGQQVTLSCSPISGHRSVSWYQQTPGQGLQFLFEYFSETQRNKGNFPGRFSGRQFSNSRSEMNVSTLELGDSALYLCASRPRGADDWAEAFFGQGTRLTVV.